Each of the 24 T cell receptor beta chains below was sequenced from the same sample in a study of blood T cell repertoires in COVID-19. Only in-frame clones appear in the TCRdb table, and some are missing; sequencing was by immunoSEQ multiplex PCR. The sample comprises 250,000 or so clones, roughly 89% of which are singletons, and 4% to 5% rests with the top ten. The sample taken for sequencing was peripheral blood. The receptors stem from a woman in her forties who had recovered from COVID-19.

The chain couples TRBV7-3 to TRBJ2-3, with TRBD2 matching 8 bases. The CDR3 is 15 amino acids. The germline gives CDR1 SGHTA, CDR2 FQGTGA. Trimming removed 2 bases from V and 0 bases from J; junction bases left unmatched: 1. CDR3 DNA sequence: TGTGCCAGCAGCTTAGCGGGGGGCAGCACAGATACGCAGTATTTT. It encodes CASSLAGGSTDTQYF.

V is TRBV2 and J is TRBJ1-2; TRBD1 matches 9 bases. Germline V lookup: CDR1 SNHLY, CDR2 FYNNEI. Trimming removed 5 bases from V and 8 bases from J; junction bases left unmatched: 6. The length of the CDR3 is 13 residues. This CDR3 is CASSRDRVRGYTF. The CDR3 region has the DNA TGTGCCAGCAGTCGGGACAGGGTACGAGGCTACACCTTC.

This chain joins TRBV19 and TRBJ2-5, with 10 bases matching TRBD1. J gave up 4 bases and V 2 bases, and 7 bases lay outside the gene matches. The CDR3 is 16 residues long. Germline values: CDR1 LNHDA, CDR2 SQIVND (reference sequence). The CDR3 region is CASSITGDRGPETQYF. For the CDR3, the DNA is TGTGCCAGTAGTATAACGGGCGACAGGGGGCCAGAGACCCAGTACTTC.

The chain recombines TRBV5-4 with TRBJ2-1; 10 bases line up with TRBD1. Germline lookup yields CDR1 SGHNT and CDR2 YYREEE (reference sequence). The CDR3 is made up of 15 amino acids. J was trimmed by 8 bases and V by 4 bases; bases with no gene match: 9. This chain's CDR3 is CASSAGTGARDEQFF. The CDR3 nucleotides read TGTGCCAGCAGCGCCGGGACAGGGGCCCGGGATGAGCAGTTCTTC.

This clone was picked up one time. The chain has TRBV9 and TRBJ2-1; D uncertain. The CDR3 has 14 residues. Germline V gives CDR1 SGDLS, CDR2 YYNGEE. Trimming removed 0 bases from V and 6 bases from J, with 10 bases in between. The CDR3 region has the DNA TGTGCCAGCAGCGTAGCTGGTAGCCTCAATGAGCAGTTCTTC. This gives the protein CASSVAGSLNEQFF. Complete variable domain (other parts from reference TRBV9 and TRBJ2-1): DSGVTQTPKHLITATGQRVTLRCSPRSGDLSVYWYQQSLDQGLQFLIQYYNGEERAKGNILERFSAQQFPDLHSELNLSSLELGDSALYFCASSVAGSLNEQFFGPGTRLTVL.

The chain couples TRBV5-4 to TRBJ2-3; D not certain. The germline V and J ends were trimmed by 1 base and 5 bases, with 8 bases remaining between them. The germline gives CDR1 SGHNT, CDR2 YYREEE (reference sequence). The CDR3 loop spans 13 amino acids. CDR3 sequence: CASSLWAGDTQYF. DNA of the CDR3: TGTGCCAGCAGCTTGTGGGCAGGAGATACGCAGTATTTT.

The gene calls are TRBV27 and TRBJ2-7; maybe TRBD1 (5 bases). Germline V CDR1 and CDR2: MNHEY, SMNVEV (reference sequence). Deletions cut 3 bases from V and 6 bases from J, with 12 bases between. This CDR3 has 13 residues. DNA for the CDR3: TGTGCCAGCAGTTTCTCCCAGGGTGGCGAGCAGTACGTC. Amino acid sequence: CASSFSQGGEQYV.

The chain uses TRBV7-2 and TRBJ2-5, with 11 bases matching TRBD2. With V trimmed by 0 bases and J by 0 bases, 6 bases remained unmatched. Germline-derived CDR1 and CDR2 are SGHTA and FQGNSA. The CDR3 totals 18 residues. CDR3 sequence reads: CASSLARLAGGYQETQYF. The CDR3 DNA sequence: TGTGCCAGCAGCTTAGCGCGCCTAGCGGGGGGATACCAAGAGACCCAGTACTTC.

The CDR3 sequence: CASSEQGFSYNEQFF. CDR3 coding DNA: TGTGCCAGTAGTGAACAGGGATTCTCCTACAATGAGCAGTTCTTC. The chain has TRBV19 and TRBJ2-1, with D perhaps matching TRBD1 (6 bases). The CDR3 covers 15 residues. V lost 5 bases to trimming and J lost 0 bases, with 11 bases between them. Germline V CDR1 and CDR2: LNHDA, SQIVND (reference sequence).

The CDR3 nucleotides are TGTGCCAGCAGTTTACAGGGATACTCTGGAAACACCATATATTTT. Translation gives CASSLQGYSGNTIYF. V is TRBV28 and J is TRBJ1-3; maybe TRBD1 (5 bases). The V gene lost 2 bases and the J gene lost 0 bases, with 8 bases spanning the gap. Germline V gives CDR1 MDHEN, CDR2 SYDVKM. The CDR3 runs to 15 residues.

J is TRBJ1-2 and V is TRBV23-1; D is unresolved. TRBV23-1 is marked as an open reading frame, function uncertain. V shed 8 bases and J shed 7 bases, with 20 bases lying between them. The CDR3 spans 14 residues. CDR3 nucleotide sequence: TGCGCCAGCCTTAAAAGGTCCGGGTTTTGTGGCTACACCTTC. Translated: CASLKRSGFCGYTF.

This clone has just one count. The gene calls are TRBV6-6 and TRBJ2-1; TRBD2 is a possible D gene (5 bases). CDR3 size: 12 residues. The V gene lost 6 bases and the J gene lost 8 bases, with 11 bases spanning the gap. Germline V gives CDR1 MNHNY, CDR2 SVGAGI (reference sequence). CDR3 in DNA: TGTGCCAGCAGCACGGGAAACCATGAGCAGTTCTTC. This gives the protein CASSTGNHEQFF.

This chain connects TRBV11-1 to TRBJ2-3, with 7 nucleotides matching TRBD1. The germline gives CDR1 SGHAT, CDR2 FQDESV (reference sequence). Trimming removed 5 bases from V and 2 bases from J; junction bases left unmatched: 7. The CDR3 consists of 15 residues. The CDR3, as DNA: TGTGCCAGCAGCCAGCACGGACAGGACACAGATACGCAGTATTTT. It specifies CASSQHGQDTDTQYF.

The chain couples TRBV10-2 to TRBJ2-7, with no clear D. The germline V gene encodes CDR1 WSHSY and CDR2 SAAADI. The CDR3 runs to 14 residues. Trimming took 2 bases from V and 1 from J, leaving 9 bases between them. The CDR3 is CASSETNPSYEQYF. CDR3 in DNA: TGCGCCAGCAGTGAGACTAACCCTTCCTACGAGCAGTACTTC.

The chain links TRBV18 to TRBJ1-5, with D hard to call. Germline V gives CDR1 KGHSH, CDR2 LQKENI. This CDR3 is 13 amino acids long. Trimming took 3 bases from V and 4 from J, leaving 7 bases between them. CDR3 sequence: CASSPRGNQPQHF. DNA of the CDR3: TGTGCCAGCTCACCGCGAGGGAATCAGCCCCAGCATTTT.

The rearrangement links TRBV5-4 to TRBJ2-2; 8 nucleotides align to TRBD1. This CDR3 is 15 amino acids long. The trim removed 5 bases at V and 10 bases at J, leaving 13 bases unmatched. Germline lookup yields CDR1 SGHNT and CDR2 YYREEE (reference sequence). In DNA form, the CDR3 reads TGTGCCAGCAGTCGGGACAGGACCTTAGGGGAGGAGCTGTTTTTT. It encodes CASSRDRTLGEELFF. Together with reference TRBV5-4 and TRBJ2-2, the CDR3 gives the full variable domain: ETGVTQSPTHLIKTRGQQVTLRCSSQSGHNTVSWYQQALGQGPQFIFQYYREEENGRGNFPPRFSGLQFPNYSSELNVNALELDDSALYLCASSRDRTLGEELFFGEGSRLTVL.

The gene calls are TRBV10-1 and TRBJ2-1, with a weak D call TRBD2 (6 bases). The V end lost 3 bases, the J end lost 0 bases, and 21 bases lay between the germline ends. CDR3 length: 19 residues. Looked up from germline, CDR1 is WNHNN and CDR2 is SYGVQD (reference sequence). The CDR3 sequence is CASSEFRGTKTSSYNEQFF. The DNA for the CDR3 is TGCGCCAGCAGTGAATTCCGGGGGACCAAGACGAGCTCCTACAATGAGCAGTTCTTC.

The count of this clone is one. The genes are TRBV2 and TRBJ1-2, with 9 positions matching TRBD1. This CDR3 has 18 amino acids. The junction had 16 bases not matched to a gene; V was cut back by 5 bases and J by 3 bases. Germline values: CDR1 SNHLY, CDR2 FYNNEI. The CDR3 here is CASSSSRDRAHLDYGYTF. CDR3 coding DNA: TGTGCCAGCAGTTCTAGCCGGGACAGGGCACACCTCGACTATGGCTACACCTTC.

The chain employs TRBV3-1 (or the pseudogene TRBV3-2) and TRBJ2-3, with TRBD1 matching over 7 bases. Trimming removed 3 bases from V and 6 bases from J; junction bases left unmatched: 12. The CDR3 runs 16 residues. Germline V gives CDR1 LGHDT, CDR2 YNNKEL (reference sequence). CDR3: CASSHKDRRNGDTQYF. CDR3 sequence (DNA): TGTGCCAGCAGCCACAAGGACAGGCGGAATGGGGATACGCAGTATTTT.

The rearrangement uses TRBV30 and TRBJ1-5, with unresolved D. Germline CDR1 and CDR2: GTSNPN and SVGIG (reference sequence). The CDR3 spans 13 residues. The V gene lost 1 base and the J gene lost 9 bases, with 13 bases spanning the gap. CDR3 loop: CAWSDQDGRPQHF. The CDR3, as DNA: TGTGCCTGGAGTGACCAGGATGGTAGGCCCCAGCATTTT.

This sequence joins TRBV7-9 and TRBJ2-2; 9 bases line up with TRBD1. CDR3 length: 15 residues. Looked up from germline, CDR1 is SEHNR and CDR2 is FQNEAQ (reference sequence). V lost 5 bases, J lost 6 bases, and 7 bases stayed unmatched. CDR3 in amino acids: CASSTGQGKPGELFF. The CDR3 DNA is TGTGCCAGCAGCACTGGACAGGGGAAGCCCGGGGAGCTGTTTTTT.

In this sample, this clone turned up once. The chain employs TRBV6-5 and TRBJ1-4; possibly TRBD1 for D (5 bases). Trimming stripped 2 bases from V and 5 bases from J, with 9 bases between. The CDR3 has 14 amino acids. Germline V CDR1 and CDR2: MNHEY, SVGAGI. The CDR3 coding sequence is TGTGCCAGCAGTTACGGGGGGAGGAATGAAAAACTGTTTTTT. Its translation: CASSYGGRNEKLFF.

This clone was seen a few times. V gene TRBV6-2 or TRBV6-3 combines with J gene TRBJ1-6, with 10 positions matching TRBD1. This CDR3 is built from 14 residues. J gave up 7 bases and V 6 bases, and 3 bases lay outside the gene matches. Germline V gene lookup returns CDR1 MNHEY and CDR2 SVGEGT. The CDR3 spells CASSWDRGNSPLHF. CDR3 nucleotides: TGTGCCAGCAGCTGGGACAGGGGAAATTCACCCCTCCACTTT.

V gene TRBV7-3 combines with J gene TRBJ2-2; perhaps TRBD2 as D (5 bases). The CDR3 contains 14 residues. V lost 6 bases and J lost 5, with 13 bases in between. The V gene's germline CDR1 is SGHTA and CDR2 FQGTGA. The CDR3 nucleotides read TGTGCCAGCAGAGCGGCCGGGGAGACCGGGGAGCTGTTTTTT. Translation gives CASRAAGETGELFF.